One sample yielded the 24 T cell receptor beta chains listed below, sequenced in a study of cytomegalovirus exposure and HLA in healthy donors. Clones were sequenced by immunoSEQ multiplex PCR, and TCRdb holds only the in-frame ones, with some missing. This sample has 150,000 to 200,000 clones, with 85% to 90% found just once. The sequenced material came from PBMCs. The receptors shown here come from a woman aged 18-35 years in good health and CMV-seropositive.

The rearrangement links TRBV5-1 to TRBJ1-1; D gene ambiguous. V dropped 2 bases and J dropped 4 bases, with 15 bases sitting between them. Germline-derived CDR1 and CDR2 are SGHRS and YFSETQ. CDR3 size: 15 residues. CDR3 in DNA: TGCGCCAGCAGCTTTCAGGACTATTCGGGCACTGAAGCTTTCTTT. Translated, it gives CASSFQDYSGTEAFF.

This chain connects TRBV6-6 to TRBJ2-7; possible D gene TRBD2, 6 bases. V was trimmed by 7 bases and J by 7 bases, leaving 23 bases between them. The CDR3 is 15 residues long. Germline V gene sequence: CDR1 MNHNY, CDR2 SVGAGI (reference sequence). CDR3 in amino acids: CASTGLGGMRREQYF. In DNA form, the CDR3 reads TGTGCCAGCACTGGGTTGGGCGGGATGAGAAGGGAGCAGTACTTC.

The chain joins TRBV28 to TRBJ2-1; 14 bases are shared with TRBD2. V dropped 7 bases and J dropped 4; count of bases not matched to a gene: 6. This CDR3 is built from 16 residues. Germline CDR1 and CDR2: MDHEN and SYDVKM. The CDR3 sequence is CASNPGLAGAYNEQFF. The CDR3 DNA follows: TGTGCCAGCAACCCGGGACTAGCGGGAGCGTACAATGAGCAGTTCTTC.

This chain's CDR3 is CASSPTLAGVNEQYF. DNA of the CDR3: TGTGCCAGCAGCCCTACACTAGCGGGAGTGAACGAGCAGTACTTC. V and J are TRBV11-3 and TRBJ2-7, with 11 bases that match TRBD2. The trim removed 5 bases at V and 5 bases at J, leaving 8 bases unmatched. This CDR3 spans 15 amino acids. CDR1 and CDR2 from the germline V gene are SGHNT and YENEEA.

This sequence joins TRBV6-5 and TRBJ2-7; D gene unclear. The germline gives CDR1 MNHEY, CDR2 SVGAGI. V was clipped by 0 bases and J by 2 bases, with 8 bases between them. This CDR3 is built from 14 residues. The CDR3 DNA reads as TGTGCCAGCAGTTACTCGACTGGAGCCTACGAGCAGTACTTC. Its translation is CASSYSTGAYEQYF.

The CDR3 reads CASSLSVGSLRQETQYF. CDR3 nucleotide sequence: TGTGCCAGCAGCTTATCGGTGGGCTCGCTACGCCAAGAGACCCAGTACTTC. The chain is built from TRBV7-9 and TRBJ2-5; D remains ambiguous. CDR3 size: 17 residues. Per the germline V gene, CDR1 is SEHNR and CDR2 is FQNEAQ (reference sequence). The ends were cut back, 2 bases at V and 1 base at J, with 17 bases in the middle.

V and J are TRBV10-3 and TRBJ1-2, with D unclear. The CDR3 extends over 12 amino acids. Trimming removed 6 bases from V and 4 bases from J, with 9 bases in between. The V gene's germline CDR1 is ENHRY and CDR2 SYGVKD. The CDR3 region has the DNA TGTGCCATCAGCCAGGCCTCCTATGGCTACACCTTC. The encoded protein is CAISQASYGYTF.

The rearrangement joins TRBV19 to TRBJ1-2, with D hard to call. Germline V gene lookup returns CDR1 LNHDA and CDR2 SQIVND (reference sequence). Trimming removed 8 bases at V and 4 bases at J, with 14 bases between. The CDR3 consists of 13 residues. The CDR3 DNA is TGTGCCAGTCTGAAGGAGCGGAGCTATGGCTACACCTTC. Its translation is CASLKERSYGYTF.

The CDR3 DNA follows: TGTGCCAGCAGCTTTGGAGGGGCCGGGGAGCTGTTTTTT. Amino acid sequence: CASSFGGAGELFF. V is TRBV11-2 and J is TRBJ2-2, with a tentative D call TRBD2 (6 bases). Germline CDR1 SGHAT, CDR2 FQNNGV. Trimming took off 3 bases at V and 6 bases at J, with 8 bases between the two ends. This CDR3 is 13 amino acids long.

This clone was detected only once. The chain joins TRBV28 to TRBJ2-6; unclear D gene. V gave up 5 bases and J gave up 4 bases, with 12 bases separating them. Germline CDR1 is MDHEN and CDR2 is SYDVKM. The CDR3 sequence is 15 residues long. For the CDR3, the DNA is TGTGCCAGCAGTCCCCCCAGGAACGGGGCCAACGTCCTGACTTTC. This translates into CASSPPRNGANVLTF.

The chain has TRBV5-1 and TRBJ1-4, with D possibly matching TRBD1 (5 bases). Deletions cut 0 bases from V and 0 bases from J, with 18 bases between. Germline CDR1 is SGHRS and CDR2 is YFSETQ. This CDR3 has 19 residues. This CDR3 is CASSLADSGSWATNEKLFF. The CDR3 nucleotides are TGCGCCAGCAGCTTGGCCGACTCAGGGTCTTGGGCAACTAATGAAAAACTGTTTTTT.

This clone was seen only once. V usage is TRBV2 and J usage is TRBJ1-2; the D is unclear. The CDR3 has 14 residues. Trimming shortened V by 6 bases and J by 4 bases, and 15 bases separated the two germline ends. Germline V CDR1 and CDR2: SNHLY, FYNNEI. In DNA, the CDR3 is TGTGCCAGCAGGCAGGAATCCACTAGCTATGGCTACACCTTC. Residues: CASRQESTSYGYTF.

The chain combines TRBV9 with TRBJ1-1, with 7 nucleotides matching TRBD1. This CDR3 contains 15 residues. Unmatched junction bases numbered 7, after V lost 3 bases and J lost 2 bases. Germline-derived CDR1 and CDR2 are SGDLS and YYNGEE. The CDR3 loop is CASSERRTGNTEAFF. DNA of the CDR3: TGTGCCAGCAGCGAGAGGAGGACAGGCAACACTGAAGCTTTCTTT.

The chain couples TRBV18 to TRBJ2-1; the D gene is possibly TRBD1 (5 bases). Germline V CDR1 and CDR2: KGHSH, LQKENI. The V end lost 3 bases, the J end lost 10 bases, and 16 bases lay between the germline ends. This CDR3 contains 14 residues. The CDR3 is CASSPQDIPAEQFF. The CDR3 region has the DNA TGTGCCAGCTCACCGCAGGACATCCCGGCGGAGCAGTTCTTC.

The chain carries TRBV28 and TRBJ2-7; the D gene is possibly TRBD2 (6 bases). Per the germline V gene, CDR1 is MDHEN and CDR2 is SYDVKM. The CDR3 has 11 residues. V was pared by 6 bases and J by 6 bases, with 9 bases between. CDR3 DNA: TGTGCCAGCAGCCCTAGCGCCGAGCAGTACTTC. It yields the protein CASSPSAEQYF.

This chain connects TRBV11-2 to TRBJ2-2, with D possibly being TRBD2 (5 bases). The CDR3 loop spans 13 amino acids. Germline V gene data show CDR1 as SGHAT and CDR2 as FQNNGV. Trimming shortened V by 5 bases and J by 6 bases, and 10 bases separated the two germline ends. As DNA, the CDR3 is TGTGCCAGCAGCCTCGGGCGGGCCGGGGAGCTGTTTTTT. Protein product: CASSLGRAGELFF.

This chain joins TRBV4-3 and TRBJ1-5, with a tentative D call TRBD1 (6 bases). The CDR3 is 15 residues long. Looked up from germline, CDR1 is LGHNA and CDR2 is YSLEER. With 0 bases removed from V and 4 bases from J, the gap between germline ends came to 10 bases. CDR3 region: CASSQDLTGNQPQHF. In DNA, the CDR3 is TGCGCCAGCAGCCAAGATTTAACAGGGAATCAGCCCCAGCATTTT.

The chain employs TRBV19 and TRBJ1-4, with D hard to call. Germline V gives CDR1 LNHDA, CDR2 SQIVND (reference sequence). This CDR3 region has 14 residues. Trimming left V 4 bases short and J 8 bases short, with 14 bases between. The CDR3 region is CASSTDPSGEKLFF. Here the CDR3 DNA reads TGTGCCAGTAGTACCGACCCCTCCGGGGAAAAACTGTTTTTT.

On this clone itself: This CDR3 is also generated by other DNA sequences in the sample. The chain recombines TRBV9 with TRBJ1-1, with D unresolved. This CDR3 has 13 residues. Trimming stripped 0 bases from V and 1 base from J, with 4 bases between. Germline V lookup: CDR1 SGDLS, CDR2 YYNGEE. The CDR3 sequence: CASSVAGNTEAFF. The CDR3 nucleotides are TGTGCCAGCAGCGTAGCCGGGAACACTGAAGCTTTCTTT.

Comment on this clone: The same CDR3 arises from other DNA sequences in this sample as well. This sequence joins TRBV25-1 and TRBJ1-2, with D possibly being TRBD1 (5 bases). The CDR3 runs to 14 residues. Germline values: CDR1 MGHDK, CDR2 SYGVNS. Deletions cut 1 base from V and 2 bases from J, with 8 bases between. The CDR3 coding sequence is TGTGCCAGCAGTGAATCTGGGGGGAACTATGGCTACACCTTC. Protein sequence: CASSESGGNYGYTF.

The chain uses TRBV7-2 and TRBJ2-1; 9 bases align to TRBD2. The CDR3 is 15 amino acids. V dropped 1 base and J dropped 4; count of bases not matched to a gene: 2. Looked up from germline, CDR1 is SGHTA and CDR2 is FQGNSA. The CDR3 spells CASSLELAGYNEQFF. DNA for the CDR3: TGTGCCAGCAGCTTAGAACTAGCGGGTTACAATGAGCAGTTCTTC.

The chain employs TRBV7-9 and TRBJ1-3, with D possibly TRBD1 on 6 matching bases. Germline V gives CDR1 SEHNR, CDR2 FQNEAQ (reference sequence). Trimming cost V 2 bases and J 7 bases, with 12 bases left between them. CDR3 length: 14 residues. This chain's CDR3 is CASSLRGGGNTIYF. The CDR3 DNA reads TGTGCCAGCAGCTTAAGAGGGGGAGGGAACACCATATATTTT.

J is TRBJ2-1 and V is TRBV14; possibly TRBD1 for D (7 bases). The CDR3 totals 15 residues. The V gene lost 0 bases and the J gene lost 7 bases, with 13 bases spanning the gap. Germline V gene lookup returns CDR1 SGHDN and CDR2 FVKESK. CDR3 sequence (DNA): TGTGCCAGCAGCCAAGATGCGGGGACAGTTAATGAGCAGTTCTTC. Residues: CASSQDAGTVNEQFF. Using reference TRBV14 and TRBJ2-1 for the parts outside the CDR3, the full variable domain is EAGVTQFPSHSVIEKGQTVTLRCDPISGHDNLYWYRRVMGKEIKFLLHFVKESKQDESGMPNNRFLAERTGGTYSTLKVQPAELEDSGVYFCASSQDAGTVNEQFFGPGTRLTVL.

This chain links TRBV5-1 with TRBJ2-5, with TRBD1 matching over 12 bases. Germline CDR1 SGHRS, CDR2 YFSETQ. V gave up 0 bases and J gave up 5 bases; unmatched junction bases: 5. The CDR3 runs 16 residues. The CDR3 DNA sequence: TGCGCCAGCAGCTTGGGGGACAGGGGGCGCGGGGAGACCCAGTACTTC. This codes for CASSLGDRGRGETQYF.